A selection of T cell receptor beta chains follows, all from one sample in a study of PD-1 blockade in classical Hodgkin lymphoma. Generated by immunoSEQ multiplex PCR, the TCRdb table keeps only in-frame clones and is missing some. The table lists some 41,000 clones, approximately 70% of them singletons. The specimen comprised peripheral blood mononuclear cells (PBMCs), sampled before the second cycle of nivolumab. The receptor set was obtained from a human donor with classical Hodgkin lymphoma. Both conserved end residues are part of each CDR3. A D gene is named only where the DNA matches it firmly. Only part of the rows carry a size: once, few, many, or a class if the clone is expanded.

J gene	V gene	clone size	D gene	CDR3 DNA	CDR3 protein
TRBJ1-4	TRBV7-2	once	TRBD1	TGTGCCAGCAGCTTGGTTGGGACAGGTGAAAAACTGTTTTTT	CASSLVGTGEKLFF
TRBJ1-5	TRBV30	few	.	TGTGCCTGGAGTCCGCGAGCAGGCGTCGGGCAGCCCCAGCATTTT	CAWSPRAGVGQPQHF
TRBJ1-1	TRBV7-2	.	.	TGTGCCAGCAGCTTAGCGCGAGGACGGATGAACACTGAAGCTTTCTTT	CASSLARGRMNTEAFF
TRBJ1-1	TRBV7-2	.	TRBD1	TGTGCCAGCAGCCCCTCGGGGAGGGGGCGGAGGACTGAAGCTTTCTTT	CASSPSGRGRRTEAFF
TRBJ1-2	TRBV19	.	.	TGTGCCAGTAGTATAGACCATATGGGACAAAACTATGGCTACACCTTC	CASSIDHMGQNYGYTF
TRBJ1-2	TRBV7-9	.	.	TGTGCCAGCAGCTTAGTTGGCAGGAGCTATGGCTACACCTTC	CASSLVGRSYGYTF
TRBJ2-7	TRBV11-2	.	.	TGTGCCAGCAGCCCCGGAGGGGCTTGGCGGGAGCAGTACTTC	CASSPGGAWREQYF
TRBJ2-2	TRBV9	.	.	TGTGCCAGCAGCGTAGTGGAGGCCGGGGAGCTGTTTTTT	CASSVVEAGELFF
TRBJ2-7	TRBV7-9	few	.	TGTGCCAGCAGATATGACGGCCGGGAGCAGTACTTC	CASRYDGREQYF
TRBJ2-5	TRBV9	.	.	TGTGCCAGCAGCGTATCTGGACAAGAGACCCAGTACTTC	CASSVSGQETQYF
TRBJ1-2	TRBV5-6	once	.	TGTGCCAGCATCGGCTCGGCGGACCCTAACTATGGCTACACCTTC	CASIGSADPNYGYTF
TRBJ1-1	TRBV19	.	.	TGTGCCAGTGGGGGAGCTAAGAACACTGAAGCTTTCTTT	CASGGAKNTEAFF
TRBJ2-5	TRBV2	.	.	TGTGCCAGCACCCCCTTTCATGCCCAGTACTTC	CASTPFHAQYF
TRBJ1-4	TRBV7-6	.	.	TGTGCCAGCAGCCAGGACGGGCCTAATGAAAAACTGTTTTTT	CASSQDGPNEKLFF
TRBJ1-5	TRBV25-1	once	.	TGTGCCAGCAGTGAATCTCGAAAGCCGAGGGGCAATCAGCCCCAGCATTTT	CASSESRKPRGNQPQHF
TRBJ1-1	TRBV25-1	.	.	TGTGCCAGCAGTGAACCCGGGGGCACTGAAGCTTTCTTT	CASSEPGGTEAFF
TRBJ1-2	TRBV7-6	.	.	TGTGCCAGCAGCTTAGCAGGCCTGGGGGAAGATGGCTACACCTTC	CASSLAGLGEDGYTF
TRBJ2-3	TRBV7-9	.	.	TGTGCCAGCAGCAGCCTTGATCGGCTGGCAGATACGCAGTATTTT	CASSSLDRLADTQYF
TRBJ2-3	TRBV7-9	few	TRBD2	TGTGCCAGCAGCTTTAGCGGGGGCACAGATACGCAGTATTTT	CASSFSGGTDTQYF
TRBJ1-1	TRBV28	.	.	TGTGCCAGCAGTGCGGACGGACGAAGGAACACTGAAGCTTTCTTT	CASSADGRRNTEAFF
TRBJ2-7	TRBV29-1	.	.	TGCAGCGTTGAGGGGGGATGGGGCTCCTACGAGCAGTACTTC	CSVEGGWGSYEQYF
TRBJ2-7	TRBV18	.	TRBD1	TGTGCCAGCTCACCCCGCGGAGCCGGGACAGGGACTTACGAGCAGTACTTC	CASSPRGAGTGTYEQYF
TRBJ2-3	TRBV9	few	TRBD2	TGTGCCAGCAGCTCCGGACTAGCGATGAGCACAGATACGCAGTATTTT	CASSSGLAMSTDTQYF